This T cell receptor (beta chain) emerged from a study of blood T cell repertoires in COVID-19. In the study overall: Sites across the United States, Italy and Spain contributed samples from acute and convalescent COVID-19. PBMCs, B-cell-depleted T cells, or T cells provided the cDNA or gDNA that made up the material.

Per the original data handling: Amplification from reference gene primers served as the basis for estimated nucleated cell counts. The method was immunoSEQ multiplex PCR; TCRdb's version includes in-frame clones alone and lacks a portion of them. That table supplies the V and J calls and clone size; D and trimming were determined from the DNA. Altogether more than 150,000 clones are present, almost 80% being singletons, with the ten largest covering 15% to 20%. Looked up from germline, CDR1 is MDHEN and CDR2 is SYDVKM. Trimming stripped 3 bases from V and 3 bases from J, with 15 bases between. The CDR3 has 16 amino acids.

This clonotype was obtained from a man aged 55 to 70 with active or convalescent COVID-19. The chain carries TRBV28 and TRBJ1-5; weak D call: TRBD1 (6 bases). The sequencing sample was made of peripheral blood. Written as DNA, the CDR3 is TGTGCCAGCAGTTTCTCGGGGCAGGGGTCCAATCAGCCCCAGCATTTT. It yields the protein CASSFSGQGSNQPQHF. Based on the CDR3 plus reference TRBV28 and TRBJ1-5, the full variable domain is DVKVTQSSRYLVKRTGEKVFLECVQDMDHENMFWYRQDPGLGLRLIYFSYDVKMKEKGDIPEGYSVSREKKERFSLILESASTNQTSMYLCASSFSGQGSNQPQHFGDGTRLSIL.